Listed below are T cell receptor beta chains from one sample, sequenced in a study of shared clonotypes between healthy human individuals. TCRdb's table, derived via immunoSEQ multiplex PCR, lists solely in-frame clones and lacks some. The data show over 850,000 clones, approximately 78% seen once. Sequencing input: memory CD4+ T cells from PBMCs. The source is a man aged 18 to 30 in good health. Some clones in this sample may be carry-over from other donors' samples. CDR3s include the opening cysteine and the closing phenylalanine or tryptophan. A D gene is named only where the DNA matches it firmly.

- TRBJ1-1 TRBV5-1 CASSLVTIGEGTEAFF
TRBD1 TRBJ2-1 TRBV7-2 CASSLVRQGAEQFF
- TRBJ2-3 TRBV5-1 CASSAGNPPSTDTQYF
TRBD1 TRBJ2-7 TRBV9 CASSPQGQGEYEQYF
- TRBJ2-1 TRBV28 CASSTTTPANEQFF
TRBD1 TRBJ1-1 TRBV29-1 CSVGTGYTEAFF
- TRBJ1-1 TRBV5-1 CASSLAGAAEGTEAFF
- TRBJ1-3 TRBV28 CASSFPGSAPTIYF
- TRBJ2-1 TRBV5-6 CASSLFVSSYNEQFF
TRBD1 TRBJ1-5 TRBV5-6 CASSLEPGTGSNQPQHF
TRBD1 TRBJ1-3 TRBV10-3 CAISGQGSGNTIYF
- TRBJ2-5 TRBV4-1 CASSLILYQETQYF
TRBD2 TRBJ2-5 TRBV7-2 CASSLGASGQETQYF
TRBD1 TRBJ2-7 TRBV4-1 CASSRQGATYEQYF
- TRBJ1-3 TRBV30 CAWSVNGRNTIYF
- TRBJ1-1 TRBV2 CASYRENTEAFF
TRBD1 TRBJ2-7 TRBV28 CASSTGTGDGYEQYF
- TRBJ2-4 TRBV15 CATSRAVEGIQYF
TRBD2 TRBJ2-7 TRBV15 CATSRVNSGSSYEQYF
- TRBJ2-1 TRBV5-1 CASSLGGLNEQFF
- TRBJ1-2 TRBV6-5 CASSPSAAYGYTF
- TRBJ1-2 TRBV11-2 CASSLSYYGYTF
TRBD2 TRBJ2-3 TRBV7-2 CASSLRGLAVTGDTQYF
- TRBJ2-2 TRBV7-3 CASSLNPSGMNGELFF
- TRBJ2-2 TRBV27 CASSSGQFTGELFF
TRBD1 TRBJ1-1 TRBV29-1 CSVITGTAVANTEAFF
- TRBJ2-1 TRBV19 CASSILIWETEQFF
TRBD2 TRBJ2-7 TRBV11-3 CASSSGLAGVYEQYF
TRBD1 TRBJ2-6 TRBV10-3 CAISGQGTGANVLTF
TRBD1 TRBJ1-1 TRBV27 CASSDPGQGADRAFF
- TRBJ1-1 TRBV6-1 CASPNLDGGNTEAFF